This T cell receptor (beta chain) originates from a study of blood T cell repertoires in COVID-19. Study-level information: Specimens from acute and convalescent COVID-19 originated in the United States, Italy and Spain.

As originally analysed: Cell counts per sample came from amplifying reference gene primers. The protocol was immunoSEQ multiplex PCR, while the TCRdb copy is restricted to in-frame clones and leaves out a portion. V and J calls and clone size follow that table, whereas D and trimming were derived from the DNA. The data show more than 300,000 clones, about 89% seen once. Material for sequencing was PBMCs or T cells enriched from blood (not recorded which). The receptor's source is a man aged 40-55 years in a cohort exposed to, infected with or recovered from COVID-19 (not recorded which).

Written as DNA, the CDR3 is TGTGCCAGCGTCATCGGGGGACAGGGTATCTACGAGCAGTACTTC. Protein product: CASVIGGQGIYEQYF. The chain uses TRBV28 and TRBJ2-7; TRBD1 aligns across 9 bases. Looked up from germline, CDR1 is MDHEN and CDR2 is SYDVKM. The CDR3 is 15 amino acids. The ends lost 8 bases at V and 3 bases at J; junction bases unmatched: 11.